The 25 T cell receptor beta chains below were found in one sample sequenced in a study of tumor and adjacent non-tumor tissue in lung cancer. No cell sorting was done before RNA was extracted from the tissue. The normal lung tissue was taken more than 3 cm from the tumor edge. The library came from three nested PCR rounds adapted from ARM-PCR protocols. TCRdb independently ran MiXCR on the multiplex PCR reads; one entry per CDR3 protein. The table includes about 110,000 distinct CDR3 sequences, under 65% detected once. The sequenced sample consisted of distant non-tumor lung tissue. The receptors originated from a man in his sixties with non-small cell lung cancer.

Concerning this clonotype: The conserved phenylalanine or tryptophan is not found at the CDR3 terminus, so this likely reflects a read error. The DNA is omitted, as the CDR3 cannot be located on it reliably, and the CDR3 follows TCRdb's listing. This chain uses TRBV6-6 with TRBJ2-1; the table's D gene call, TRBD2, was not cross checked with the DNA. Germline CDR1 is MNHNY and CDR2 is SVGAGI (reference sequence). With termini counted, the CDR3 has 16 amino acids. This CDR3 is CASSSASGRFHNEQIL.

This clonotype was observed once. At one end the junction does not follow the germline gene, possibly because of a read error. The chain combines TRBV4-3 with TRBJ1-4, with D tentatively TRBD1 (5 bases). The CDR3 runs to 15 residues. Germline CDR1 and CDR2: LGHNA and YSLEER. CDR3 residues: CASSQGDTTNEKLFF. Written as DNA, the CDR3 is TGCGCCAGCAGCCAGGGGGATACAACTAATGAAAAACTGTTTTTC.

Turning to this clonotype: The germline gene is not matched at one end of the junction; a read error may be the cause. This chain connects TRBV12-3 or TRBV12-4 to TRBJ2-1; 8 bases agree with TRBD1. This CDR3 has 15 residues. CDR3 in DNA: TGTGCCAACAGTACAACTCGGGGACAGGCCAATGAGCGGTTCTTC. Translation: CANSTTRGQANERFF.

A remark on this clonotype: Lacking the conserved final phenylalanine or tryptophan, this CDR3 likely reflects a read error. The rearrangement joins TRBV28 to TRBJ1-1, with 8 bases identical to TRBD1. CDR3 size: 13 residues. In germline, CDR1 is MDHEN, CDR2 SYDVKM. In DNA form, the CDR3 reads TGTGCTAGCAGGGGACAGGACGGCACTGAAGCTTTCTCT. Translating it yields CASRGQDGTEAFS.

This clonotype was recorded many times. The V call is TRBV29-1, the J call TRBJ2-1, with TRBD2 matching over 7 bases. This CDR3 comprises 14 residues. V shed 3 bases and J 4 bases; nucleotides not matched to a gene: 6. The germline CDR1 and CDR2 sequences are SQVTM and ANQGSEA. For the CDR3, the DNA is TGCAGCGTTGATGTAGCGGGCCTGTACAATGAGCAGTTCTTC. Its translation is CSVDVAGLYNEQFF.

V gene TRBV20-1 combines with J gene TRBJ2-1; maybe TRBD2 (5 bases). The V gene lost 5 bases and the J gene lost 4 bases, with 18 bases spanning the gap. Per the germline V gene, CDR1 is DFQATT and CDR2 is SNEGSKA (reference sequence). This CDR3 comprises 15 residues. The CDR3 region has the DNA TGCAGTGCTCAAGTAAGCCGAGCGGAATACAATGAGCAGTTCTTC. Residues: CSAQVSRAEYNEQFF.

As for this clonotype: At one of its ends the junction is not consistent with the germline gene, which may arise from a read error. The chain employs TRBV4-1 and TRBJ2-1; 10 bases map to TRBD2. In germline, CDR1 is MGHRA, CDR2 YSYEKL. The CDR3 spans 15 residues. DNA of the CDR3: TGCACCAGCAGCCAAGGGCTAGCGGGAGCCAATGAACAGTTCTTC. Amino acids: CTSSQGLAGANEQFF.

A single count supports this clonotype. The chain is built from TRBV4-1 and TRBJ2-1, with 7 bases that match TRBD2. The V segment lost 4 bases and the J segment 13 bases; nucleotides outside the gene matches: 13. This CDR3 region has 14 residues. Germline V CDR1 and CDR2: MGHRA, YSYEKL. As DNA, the CDR3 is TGCGCCAGCAGCCTATCTTCTAGCGGAGGGGACCAGTTCTTC. Amino acids: CASSLSSSGGDQFF.

The table lists this clonotype with a few counts. V usage is TRBV2 and J usage is TRBJ2-7, with 9 bases identical to TRBD1. Trimming at V came to 5 bases and at J to 0 bases, leaving 2 bases not matched to a gene. The CDR3 runs to 14 residues. Germline V gene lookup returns CDR1 SNHLY and CDR2 FYNNEI. CDR3 sequence: CASSKQGASYEQYF. The CDR3 DNA reads as TGTGCCAGCAGTAAACAGGGGGCCTCCTACGAGCAGTACTTC.

This clonotype was recorded once. A much bigger clone sits one base away, suggesting this may be a read error. The chain carries TRBV5-1 and TRBJ1-4; D gene uncertain. Germline V gene sequence: CDR1 SGHRS, CDR2 YFSETQ. With 2 bases removed from V and 7 bases from J, the gap between germline ends came to 6 bases. CDR3 length: 12 amino acids. The CDR3 DNA sequence: TGCGCCAGCAGCTTACATGGTGAAAAACTGTTTTTT. Residues: CASSLHGEKLFF.

This clonotype was picked up a small number of times. Lacking the conserved final phenylalanine or tryptophan, this CDR3 likely reflects a read error. The DNA is omitted, as the CDR3 cannot be located on it reliably, and the CDR3 follows TCRdb's listing. This chain connects TRBV11-1 to TRBJ2-7; TRBD1 is the table's D call, not checked against the DNA. With termini counted, the CDR3 has 15 amino acids. Germline loops: CDR1 SGHAT, CDR2 FQDESV (reference sequence). The CDR3 region is CASSITDRGPYEQYS.

CDR3 DNA: TGTGCCAGCCTGGAAGGCCCCGGGTGTGAGACCCAGTACTTC. Translation gives CASLEGPGCETQYF. The chain recombines TRBV6-5 with TRBJ2-5; D is unclear. The length of the CDR3 is 14 residues. Trimming took 8 bases from V and 5 from J, leaving 18 bases between them. From germline, CDR1 is MNHEY and CDR2 SVGAGI.

This clonotype was seen at least ten times. J is TRBJ2-3 and V is TRBV4-2, with TRBD2 matching 10 bases. The germline gives CDR1 LGHNA, CDR2 YNFKEQ. The CDR3 is 16 residues long. J lost 6 bases, V lost 1 base, and 7 bases had no gene match. The CDR3 spells CASSQAGSGGSDTQYF. The CDR3 DNA reads as TGTGCCAGCAGCCAAGCCGGTAGCGGGGGGTCGGATACGCAGTATTTT.

The chain combines TRBV29-1 with TRBJ2-1; 14 bases line up with TRBD2. In germline, CDR1 is SQVTM, CDR2 ANQGSEA. J gave up 6 bases and V 7 bases, and 8 bases lay outside the gene matches. The CDR3 has 15 residues. In DNA form, the CDR3 reads TGCAGCGGGGGACTAGCGGGAGCTGGAGGCAATGAGCAGTTCTTC. This gives the protein CSGGLAGAGGNEQFF.

The rearrangement joins TRBV7-9 to TRBJ2-3; 11 nucleotides align to TRBD2. Germline CDR1 SEHNR, CDR2 FQNEAQ (reference sequence). This CDR3 has 17 amino acids. Losses at the gene ends were 6 bases for V and 5 bases for J; bases not matched to a gene: 13. CDR3 sequence: CASRPRLAGGGIDTQYF. Here the CDR3 DNA reads TGTGCCAGCAGACCAAGGCTAGCGGGGGGTGGCATAGATACGCAGTATTTT. Full variable domain (outside the CDR3, taken from reference TRBV7-9 and TRBJ2-3): DTGVSQNPRHKITKRGQNVTFRCDPISEHNRLYWYRQTLGQGPEFLTYFQNEAQLEKSRLLSDRFSAERPKGSFSTLEIQRTEQGDSAMYLCASRPRLAGGGIDTQYFGPGTRLTVL.

At least ten counts were recorded for this clonotype. The chain employs TRBV4-2 and TRBJ2-2; the D gene is possibly TRBD2 (6 bases). CDR3 length equals 19 residues. V was shortened by 0 bases and J by 7 bases, with 24 bases between the two germline ends. Germline V gene lookup returns CDR1 LGHNA and CDR2 YNFKEQ. The CDR3 loop is CASSQDENRAPRRGGELFF. The CDR3 DNA is TGTGCCAGCAGCCAAGATGAGAACCGGGCCCCACGGCGGGGCGGGGAGCTGTTTTTT.

Notes on this clonotype: This sequence may be a read error, since a much larger clone differs from it by one base. The chain joins TRBV6-5 to TRBJ1-1, with TRBD1 as a possible D gene (5 bases). CDR1 and CDR2 (germline): MNHEY, SVGAGI. This CDR3 spans 16 amino acids. CDR3 region: CASSYSSGRLNIEAFF. The CDR3 bases are TGTGCCAGCAGTTACTCGTCGGGACGGTTGAACATTGAAGCTTTCTTT.

Of note for this clonotype: The junction departs from germline at one end; a sequencing error may be responsible. The chain uses TRBV6-5 and TRBJ2-7; D gene ambiguous. Germline lookup yields CDR1 MNHEY and CDR2 SVGAGI. CDR3 size: 17 residues. The CDR3 DNA reads as TGTGCCACCAGTAGGATGGTTGCCCGAGGTAATTCCTACGAGCAGTACTTC. Encoded protein: CATSRMVARGNSYEQYF.

This clonotype came up many times. The chain couples TRBV4-3 to TRBJ2-7, with a tentative D call TRBD1 (6 bases). V was cut by 0 bases and J by 5 bases, with 11 bases left in between. Germline V CDR1 and CDR2: LGHNA, YSLEER. The CDR3 is 14 amino acids. This CDR3 reads CASSQEGAGDEQYF. For the CDR3, the DNA is TGCGCCAGCAGCCAAGAGGGGGCTGGGGACGAGCAGTACTTC.

On this clonotype: One end of the junction fails to match germline, which may point to a read error. This chain joins TRBV11-2 and TRBJ2-5, with D tentatively TRBD1 (6 bases). Germline V CDR1 and CDR2: SGHAT, FQNNGV. The CDR3 contains 15 residues. CDR3 in amino acids: CASSSIRGVMETQYF. CDR3 DNA sequence: TGTGCTAGCAGCTCGATCAGGGGAGTCATGGAGACCCAGTACTTC. Looking up the rest from reference TRBV11-2 and TRBJ2-5 gives the full variable domain: EAGVAQSPRYKIIEKRQSVAFWCNPISGHATLYWYQQILGQGPKLLIQFQNNGVVDDSQLPKDRFSAERLKGVDSTLKIQPAKLEDSAVYLCASSSIRGVMETQYFGPGTRLLVL.

As regards this clonotype: The germline gene is not matched at one end of the junction; a read error may be the cause. V gene TRBV5-6 combines with J gene TRBJ2-3; no firm D call. Germline CDR1 and CDR2: SGHDT and YYEEEE. CDR3 length: 16 amino acids. The CDR3 reads CASRLDPQLRIDTQYF. In nucleotides, the CDR3 is TGTGCCAGCAGGTTGGACCCTCAACTACGCATAGATACGCAGTATTTT.

This clonotype was counted once. A much larger clone lies a single base off, so this may be a read error. The chain is built from TRBV20-1 and TRBJ2-1, with 13 bases matching TRBD2. Germline V gene lookup returns CDR1 DFQATT and CDR2 SNEGSKA (reference sequence). The CDR3 has 15 amino acids. The CDR3 is CNARDPGTSGKGQFF. DNA for the CDR3: TGCAATGCTAGAGACCCCGGGACTAGCGGGAAGGGGCAGTTCTTC.

Details on this clonotype: Lacking the conserved final phenylalanine or tryptophan, this CDR3 likely reflects a read error. This rearrangement joins TRBV5-8 to TRBJ2-1; 8 bases line up with TRBD1. Germline V lookup: CDR1 SGHTS, CDR2 YDEGEE. The V and J ends lost 0 bases and 8 bases, in that order; junction bases with no gene match: 13. This CDR3 region has 17 residues. CDR3 DNA: TGTGCCAGCAGCTTGGTAACCGGGCAGGGACAGGACGATGAGCAGTTCCTC. This gives the protein CASSLVTGQGQDDEQFL.

This clonotype was seen once. The chain has TRBV7-3 and TRBJ2-7, with D tentatively TRBD1 or TRBD2 (5 bases each). Trimming removed 8 bases at V and 7 bases at J, with 18 bases between. CDR1 SGHTA and CDR2 FQGTGA come from the germline V gene. The CDR3 length is 13 residues. CDR3: CASSPGWGSEQYF. The CDR3, as DNA: TGTGCCAGCTCCCCCGGGTGGGGGAGTGAGCAGTACTTC.

With respect to this clonotype: This may stem from a read error, because a much larger clone lies one nucleotide away. In nucleotides, the CDR3 is TGTGCCAGCAGCTTTGAAACGACGGAAAATAATCCAACCCTCCACTTT. Translation gives CASSFETTENNPTLHF. The J gene is TRBJ1-6, the V gene TRBV11-3; no clear D gene. Germline lookup yields CDR1 SGHNT and CDR2 YENEEA. Trimming took 3 bases from V and 14 from J, leaving 23 bases between them. The CDR3 has 16 residues.